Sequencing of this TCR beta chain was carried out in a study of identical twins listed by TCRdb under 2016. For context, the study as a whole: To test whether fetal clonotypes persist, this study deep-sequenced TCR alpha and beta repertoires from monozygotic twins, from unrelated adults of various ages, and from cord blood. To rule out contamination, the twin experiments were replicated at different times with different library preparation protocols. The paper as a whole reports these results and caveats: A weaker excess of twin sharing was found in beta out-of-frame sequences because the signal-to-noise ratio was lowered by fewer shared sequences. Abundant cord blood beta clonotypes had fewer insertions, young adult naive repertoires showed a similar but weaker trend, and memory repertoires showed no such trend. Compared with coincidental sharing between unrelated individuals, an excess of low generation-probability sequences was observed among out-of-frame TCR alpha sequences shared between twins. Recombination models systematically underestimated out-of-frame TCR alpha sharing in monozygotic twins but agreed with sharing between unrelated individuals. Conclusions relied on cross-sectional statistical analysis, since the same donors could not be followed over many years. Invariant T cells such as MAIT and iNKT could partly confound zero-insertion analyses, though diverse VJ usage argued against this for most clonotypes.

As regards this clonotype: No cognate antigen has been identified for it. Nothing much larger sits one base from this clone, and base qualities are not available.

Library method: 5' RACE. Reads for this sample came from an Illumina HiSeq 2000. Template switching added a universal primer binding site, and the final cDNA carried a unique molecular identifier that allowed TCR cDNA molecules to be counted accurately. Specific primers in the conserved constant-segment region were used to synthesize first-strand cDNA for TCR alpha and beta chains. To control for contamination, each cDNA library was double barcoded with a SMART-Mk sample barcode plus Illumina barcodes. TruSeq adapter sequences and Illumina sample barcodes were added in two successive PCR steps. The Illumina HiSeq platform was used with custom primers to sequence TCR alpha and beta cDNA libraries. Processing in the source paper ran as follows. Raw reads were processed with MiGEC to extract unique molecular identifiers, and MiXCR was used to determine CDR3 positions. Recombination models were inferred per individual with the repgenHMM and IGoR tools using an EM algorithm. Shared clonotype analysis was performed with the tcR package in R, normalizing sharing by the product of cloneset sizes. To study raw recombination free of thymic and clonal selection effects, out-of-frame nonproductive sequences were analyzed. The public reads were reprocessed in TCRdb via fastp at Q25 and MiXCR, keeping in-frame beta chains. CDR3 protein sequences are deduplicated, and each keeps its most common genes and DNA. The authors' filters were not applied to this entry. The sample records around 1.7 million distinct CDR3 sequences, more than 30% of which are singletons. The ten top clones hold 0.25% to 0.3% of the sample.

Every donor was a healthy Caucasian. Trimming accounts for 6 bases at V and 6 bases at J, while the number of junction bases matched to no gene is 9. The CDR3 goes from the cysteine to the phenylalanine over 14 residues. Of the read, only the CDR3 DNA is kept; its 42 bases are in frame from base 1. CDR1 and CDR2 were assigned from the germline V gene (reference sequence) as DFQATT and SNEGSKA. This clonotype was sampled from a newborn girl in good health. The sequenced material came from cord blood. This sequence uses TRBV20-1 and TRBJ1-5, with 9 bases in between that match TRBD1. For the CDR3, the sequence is CSASTGTGSQPQHF. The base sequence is TGCAGTGCCTCGACCGGGACAGGGAGTCAGCCCCAGCATTTT.